Below are 18 T cell receptor beta chains sequenced from a single sample in a study of technical replicates of blood from a few donors. Using immunoSEQ multiplex PCR, the repertoire was profiled, and TCRdb retains in-frame clones only, with some absent. The table lists approximately 80,000 clones, around 89% of them singletons. The sample consisted of T cells isolated from PBMCs. The receptors were gathered from a human donor in good health.

DNA of the CDR3: TGTGCCAGCAGCGAATGGGACAGGGGAGGAGATACGCAGTATTTT. Its translation is CASSEWDRGGDTQYF. The chain joins TRBV2 to TRBJ2-3; 10 bases are shared with TRBD1. Germline assignment: CDR1 SNHLY and CDR2 FYNNEI. The CDR3 is 15 amino acids. The J segment lost 5 bases and the V segment lost 6 bases, leaving 8 bases of the junction unmatched. The complete variable domain, with remaining parts taken from reference TRBV2 and TRBJ2-3, reads EPEVTQTPSHQVTQMGQEVILRCVPISNHLYFYWYRQILGQKVEFLVSFYNNEISEKSEIFDDQFSVERPDGSNFTLKIRSTKLEDSAMYFCASSEWDRGGDTQYFGPGTRLTVL.

The count of this clone is one. This sequence joins TRBV19 and TRBJ1-1; D is unresolved. V was trimmed by 0 bases and J by 4 bases, leaving 6 bases between them. CDR1 and CDR2 from the germline V gene are LNHDA and SQIVND (reference sequence). This CDR3 region has 13 residues. The CDR3 is CASSIEPGTEAFF. CDR3 DNA sequence: TGTGCCAGTAGTATAGAGCCGGGCACTGAAGCTTTCTTT.

The chain recombines TRBV15 with TRBJ2-1; 9 bases map to TRBD1. There are 15 residues in the CDR3. Trimming at V came to 5 bases and at J to 9 bases, leaving 11 bases not matched to a gene. Germline CDR1 is LNHNV and CDR2 is YYDKDF (reference sequence). The CDR3 DNA follows: TGTGCCACCAGCTCCCGGGACAGGGCTATCCTTGAGCAGTTCTTC. This gives the protein CATSSRDRAILEQFF. Based on the CDR3 plus reference TRBV15 and TRBJ2-1, the full variable domain is DAMVIQNPRYQVTQFGKPVTLSCSQTLNHNVMYWYQQKSSQAPKLLFHYYDKDFNNEADTPDNFQSRRPNTSFCFLDIRSPGLGDTAMYLCATSSRDRAILEQFFGPGTRLTVL.

The V and J genes are TRBV5-1 and TRBJ1-1, with TRBD1 identical over 10 bases. After removal of 7 bases from V and 0 bases from J, the junction contained 24 bases not matched to a gene. Germline values: CDR1 SGHRS, CDR2 YFSETQ. The CDR3 loop spans 21 amino acids. The CDR3 sequence: CASSPWGRTGGDLHMNTEAFF. The DNA for the CDR3 is TGCGCCAGCTCGCCCTGGGGCAGGACAGGGGGTGATTTACACATGAACACTGAAGCTTTCTTT.

This clone appeared a single time. The V and J genes are TRBV7-9 and TRBJ2-1; D is unresolved. Germline loops: CDR1 SEHNR, CDR2 FQNEAQ (reference sequence). This CDR3 is 11 amino acids long. The ends were cut back, 6 bases at V and 8 bases at J, with 8 bases in the middle. CDR3 nucleotide sequence: TGTGCCAGCAGGGAGACCCATGAGCAGTTCTTC. Its protein is CASRETHEQFF.

V is TRBV10-3 and J is TRBJ2-3, with 8 positions matching TRBD1. V lost 6 bases to trimming and J lost 2 bases; unmatched junction nucleotides: 4. Looked up from germline, CDR1 is ENHRY and CDR2 is SYGVKD. This CDR3 has 14 amino acids. Written as DNA, the CDR3 is TGTGCCATCAGGCCGGGACAGGTCACAGATACGCAGTATTTT. Translating gives CAIRPGQVTDTQYF.

CDR3 DNA sequence: TGTGCCAGCAGTGAATCCAGGGTTGAGCAGTTCTTC. As protein: CASSESRVEQFF. The V gene is TRBV2, the J gene TRBJ2-1; D perhaps matches TRBD1 (5 bases). The length of the CDR3 is 12 residues. Germline V CDR1 and CDR2: SNHLY, FYNNEI. V was pared by 2 bases and J by 9 bases, with 8 bases between.

The chain is built from TRBV5-1 and TRBJ1-1; 10 nucleotides agree with TRBD1. CDR3 length equals 14 residues. Germline V gene lookup returns CDR1 SGHRS and CDR2 YFSETQ. Trimming removed 3 bases from V and 7 bases from J; junction bases left unmatched: 6. CDR3 sequence: CASSSGQGDNEAFF. In DNA, the CDR3 is TGCGCCAGCAGCTCAGGACAGGGGGATAATGAAGCTTTCTTT.

The chain recombines TRBV7-8 with TRBJ1-5, with TRBD1 matching over 7 bases. Looked up from germline, CDR1 is SGHVS and CDR2 is FQNEAQ. This CDR3 contains 14 residues. The V and J ends lost 6 bases and 7 bases, in that order; junction bases with no gene match: 9. The CDR3 reads CASSVDRVAQPQHF. The CDR3 DNA reads as TGTGCCAGCAGTGTTGACAGGGTGGCCCAGCCCCAGCATTTT.

The chain recombines TRBV21-1 with TRBJ1-1; the table's D call of TRBD1 was not tested on the DNA. TRBV21-1 is a pseudogene segment. The CDR3 sequence is 14 residues long. The CDR3 coding sequence is TGTGCCAGCCTCAGGGATAATTTGAACACTGAAGCTTTCTTT. Amino acid sequence: CASLRDNLNTEAFF.

This sequence joins TRBV7-9 and TRBJ2-5; 13 bases line up with TRBD2. The V gene end was trimmed by 2 bases and the J gene end by 4 bases; junction bases not matched to a gene: 1. CDR3 length: 15 amino acids. Germline assignment: CDR1 SEHNR and CDR2 FQNEAQ (reference sequence). The CDR3 DNA reads as TGTGCCAGCAGCTTAAGGACTAGCGGGAGAGAGACCCAGTACTTC. Encoded protein: CASSLRTSGRETQYF.

The chain carries TRBV5-1 and TRBJ2-1; 8 bases are a match to TRBD2. The germline V gene encodes CDR1 SGHRS and CDR2 YFSETQ. This CDR3 has 16 residues. V shed 3 bases, J shed 6 bases, and the junction held 11 bases outside the gene matches. The CDR3 sequence: CASSSLEAGVSNEQFF. Here the CDR3 DNA reads TGCGCCAGCAGCTCGTTGGAAGCGGGAGTCAGCAATGAGCAGTTCTTC.

The chain is built from TRBV6-1 and TRBJ2-5; D unresolved. The germline V gene has CDR1 MNHNS and CDR2 SASEGT. The CDR3 totals 15 residues. Trimming left V 2 bases short and J 0 bases short, with 10 bases between. The CDR3 spells CASSEPTVYQETQYF. The CDR3 nucleotides are TGTGCCAGCAGTGAACCCACGGTCTACCAAGAGACCCAGTACTTC.

The chain combines TRBV18 with TRBJ2-7; unclear D gene. The CDR3 totals 12 residues. V lost 3 bases, J lost 5 bases, and 8 bases lay in between. Germline-derived CDR1 and CDR2 are KGHSH and LQKENI. CDR3: CASSPQAHEQYF. In DNA form, the CDR3 reads TGTGCCAGCTCACCCCAGGCCCACGAGCAGTACTTC.

In this sample, this clone turned up a few times. J is TRBJ2-3 and V is TRBV6-1; 7 positions match TRBD2. Germline V gene lookup returns CDR1 MNHNS and CDR2 SASEGT. The CDR3 covers 13 residues. The V segment lost 2 bases and the J segment 7 bases; nucleotides outside the gene matches: 3. DNA for the CDR3: TGTGCCAGCAGTGAACGGGAGGTCTATACGCAGTATTTT. Amino acid sequence: CASSEREVYTQYF.

The rearrangement uses TRBV5-4 and TRBJ2-7; TRBD2 is a possible D gene (6 bases). The CDR3 is 15 amino acids. Germline V lookup: CDR1 SGHNT, CDR2 YYREEE (reference sequence). Trimming removed 0 bases from V and 0 bases from J, with 10 bases in between. The CDR3 bases are TGTGCCAGCAGCTTGGTGGCGGGAAGCTCCTACGAGCAGTACTTC. It yields the protein CASSLVAGSSYEQYF.

The chain has TRBV7-3 and TRBJ2-6, with D hard to call. V was clipped by 6 bases and J by 2 bases, with 5 bases between them. The CDR3 has 13 residues. The germline CDR1 and CDR2 sequences are SGHTA and FQGTGA. CDR3 loop: CASSLAGANVLTF. The CDR3 nucleotides are TGTGCCAGCAGTCTAGCTGGGGCCAACGTCCTGACTTTC.

The chain has TRBV4-1 and TRBJ2-3, with 7 positions matching TRBD2. The length of the CDR3 is 17 residues. V lost 4 bases to trimming and J lost 4 bases; unmatched junction nucleotides: 14. Germline-derived CDR1 and CDR2 are MGHRA and YSYEKL. CDR3 in DNA: TGCGCCAGCAGCCTTAATGGAGGAGGGAGGGATCCAGATACGCAGTATTTT. Translated, it gives CASSLNGGGRDPDTQYF.